This T cell receptor (beta chain) was recorded in a study of blood T cell repertoires in COVID-19. About the research overall: From the United States, Italy and Spain came samples of acute and convalescent COVID-19. PBMCs, B-cell-depleted T cells, or T cells provided the cDNA or gDNA that made up the material.

Sequenced by immunoSEQ multiplex PCR; TCRdb stores in-frame clones only, minus some. There are roughly 240,000 clones in the sample; 75% to 85% occur only once, and 5.1% lies in the top ten. Germline CDR1 is SGHAT and CDR2 is FQDESV (reference sequence). The CDR3 loop spans 15 amino acids. Deletions cut 1 base from V and 4 bases from J, with 13 bases between. This clonotype was obtained from a man aged 50-60 years with COVID-19, enrolled during active disease. The chain carries TRBV11-1 and TRBJ1-2; D not resolved. The material sequenced was peripheral blood. CDR3 nucleotide sequence: TGTGCCAGCAGCTTAGGGCCAGGAGGATCCTATGGCTACACCTTC. Protein: CASSLGPGGSYGYTF.